These 24 T cell receptor beta chains were all obtained from the same sample, sequenced in a study of T cell responses to AZD1222 COVID-19 vaccine. Repertoires were generated with immunoSEQ multiplex PCR, while TCRdb's copy carries only in-frame clones and drops some. The repertoire includes some 200,000 clones, just over 90% of them detected once, and about 3.9% sits in the top ten. The starting material was peripheral blood, obtained on day 0 of AZD1222 vaccination. The receptors derive from an adult in good health.

The V and J genes are TRBV18 and TRBJ1-1, with unresolved D. The CDR3 has 14 residues. V was trimmed by 2 bases and J by 1 base, leaving 8 bases between them. The germline V gene encodes CDR1 KGHSH and CDR2 LQKENI. CDR3 bases: TGTGCCAGCTCACCAGTGGAATCGAACACTGAAGCTTTCTTT. It yields the protein CASSPVESNTEAFF.

The chain uses TRBV18 and TRBJ1-6, with a weak D call TRBD1 (5 bases). The CDR3 sequence is 13 residues long. V gave up 6 bases and J gave up 7 bases, with 10 bases separating them. CDR1 is KGHSH and CDR2 is LQKENI in the germline V gene. CDR3 sequence: CASSGGANSPLHF. Here the CDR3 DNA reads TGTGCCAGCTCTGGAGGGGCAAATTCACCCCTCCACTTT.

The chain uses TRBV19 and TRBJ2-7, with 8 bases matching TRBD2. V lost 5 bases to trimming and J lost 3 bases; unmatched junction nucleotides: 9. The CDR3 has 15 amino acids. CDR1 LNHDA and CDR2 SQIVND come from the germline V gene (reference sequence). CDR3 nucleotides: TGTGCCAGTAGTCGGATGTTAGCGGGACTCTACGAGCAGTACTTC. Translated, it gives CASSRMLAGLYEQYF.

The chain has TRBV25-1 and TRBJ1-5; no reliable D call. The germline V gene has CDR1 MGHDK and CDR2 SYGVNS. The CDR3 spans 12 residues. V lost 4 bases and J 5 bases, leaving 6 bases between the germline ends. The CDR3 DNA follows: TGTGCCAGCAGTGGATCTGATCAGCCCCAGCATTTT. Amino acid sequence: CASSGSDQPQHF.

CDR3: CAIGERARESTGNTIYF. CDR3 nucleotide sequence: TGTGCCATCGGGGAACGGGCTCGGGAATCGACTGGAAACACCATATATTTT. This sequence joins TRBV10-3 and TRBJ1-3; D unresolved. V lost 8 bases and J lost 2, with 22 bases in between. The CDR3 has 17 residues. Germline V gives CDR1 ENHRY, CDR2 SYGVKD.

The rearrangement joins TRBV7-8 to TRBJ1-2; perhaps TRBD1 as D (5 bases). In germline, CDR1 is SGHVS, CDR2 FQNEAQ. The CDR3 length is 12 residues. Deletions cut 1 base from V and 10 bases from J, with 10 bases between. The DNA of the CDR3 is TGTGCCAGCAGCTTAGGGGGCAGGATCTACACCTTC. Residues: CASSLGGRIYTF.

The chain uses TRBV19 and TRBJ1-2; 7 nucleotides align to TRBD1. The CDR3 runs 15 residues. The junction had 7 bases not matched to a gene; V was cut back by 2 bases and J by 4 bases. Germline V CDR1 and CDR2: LNHDA, SQIVND (reference sequence). The CDR3 here is CASSIPRGTVYGYTF. The CDR3 region has the DNA TGTGCCAGTAGTATACCACGTGGGACAGTCTATGGCTACACCTTC.

The chain couples TRBV6-5 to TRBJ1-2; the match to TRBD1 covers 8 bases. CDR1 is MNHEY, CDR2 SVGAGI, per germline. The V segment lost 4 bases and the J segment 7 bases; nucleotides outside the gene matches: 5. The CDR3 contains 13 residues. The CDR3 region is CASSWTGRLGYTF. CDR3 DNA sequence: TGTGCCAGCAGTTGGACAGGGAGGCTTGGCTACACCTTC.

The chain joins TRBV9 to TRBJ1-5; D perhaps matches TRBD1 (5 bases). V gave up 0 bases and J gave up 9 bases, with 7 bases separating them. This CDR3 is built from 12 residues. CDR1 SGDLS and CDR2 YYNGEE come from the germline V gene. The CDR3 DNA sequence: TGTGCCAGCAGCGTAGGAACAGGGCCCCAGCATTTT. Encoded protein: CASSVGTGPQHF.

This rearrangement joins TRBV3-1 (or the pseudogene TRBV3-2) to TRBJ1-1; a weak D match, TRBD1 (5 bases). V lost 3 bases and J 0 bases, leaving 11 bases between the germline ends. CDR1 LGHDT and CDR2 YNNKEL come from the germline V gene (reference sequence). This CDR3 region has 15 residues. CDR3 in amino acids: CASSQRGSLNTEAFF. The CDR3 nucleotides read TGTGCCAGCAGCCAGAGGGGCAGCCTGAACACTGAAGCTTTCTTT.

The V and J genes are TRBV7-8 and TRBJ2-7; tentative D call: TRBD2 (6 bases). CDR3 length: 15 residues. Germline lookup yields CDR1 SGHVS and CDR2 FQNEAQ. Trimming shortened V by 5 bases and J by 2 bases, and 16 bases separated the two germline ends. CDR3 in DNA: TGTGCCAGCAGCCCCCTTGGGACTTCAACCTACGAGCAGTACTTC. The encoded protein is CASSPLGTSTYEQYF.

This chain links TRBV10-1 with TRBJ1-2; D not resolved. Trimming took 11 bases from V and 4 from J, leaving 20 bases between them. This CDR3 is built from 14 residues. Germline V gene sequence: CDR1 WNHNN, CDR2 SYGVQD (reference sequence). CDR3 sequence: CAPGTASLSYGYTF. For the CDR3, the DNA is TGCGCCCCGGGCACAGCCTCCCTTTCCTATGGCTACACCTTC.

The V gene is TRBV19, the J gene TRBJ1-2; TRBD1 might be the D (6 bases). V lost 3 bases and J 2 bases, leaving 10 bases between the germline ends. The CDR3 contains 14 residues. In germline, CDR1 is LNHDA, CDR2 SQIVND (reference sequence). CDR3 sequence (DNA): TGTGCCAGTAGTATGGCAGGGACAAACTATGGCTACACCTTC. Protein sequence: CASSMAGTNYGYTF.

This chain links TRBV29-1 with TRBJ1-3; D not certain. Trimming took off 4 bases at V and 7 bases at J, with 14 bases between the two ends. Germline loops: CDR1 SQVTM, CDR2 ANQGSEA. This CDR3 contains 13 residues. The CDR3 nucleotides read TGCAGCGTTGTAGGATCTCTGGAGAACACCATATATTTT. It codes for CSVVGSLENTIYF.

J is TRBJ1-2 and V is TRBV21-1; the D call of TRBD1 is as the table states it, not checked on the DNA. TRBV21-1 is annotated as a pseudogene. The CDR3 has 16 residues. Here the CDR3 DNA reads TGTGCCAGCAGCCGTCCGGGACAGCGAAGTTACTATGGCTACACCTTC. It is translated as CASSRPGQRSYYGYTF.

The chain carries TRBV29-1 and TRBJ1-3, with 9 bases lining up with TRBD1. Germline trimming cut 7 bases from V and 4 bases from J; bases unmatched to any gene: 8. The germline V gene has CDR1 SQVTM and CDR2 ANQGSEA. The CDR3 length is 14 residues. The CDR3 nucleotides are TGCAGCGGGGGACAGGGAGGATCAGGAAACACCATATATTTT. This gives the protein CSGGQGGSGNTIYF.

The CDR3: CASGTGGLSGNTIYF. The CDR3 DNA reads as TGTGCCAGCGGGACAGGGGGCTTATCTGGAAACACCATATATTTT. The chain combines TRBV28 with TRBJ1-3, with 12 bases identical to TRBD1. Germline assignment: CDR1 MDHEN and CDR2 SYDVKM. This CDR3 comprises 15 residues. J lost 1 base, V lost 8 bases, and 3 bases had no gene match.

The chain recombines TRBV7-9 with TRBJ1-2; a weak D match, TRBD1 (5 bases). The germline CDR1 and CDR2 sequences are SEHNR and FQNEAQ (reference sequence). This CDR3 has 14 residues. V lost 3 bases and J 5 bases, leaving 13 bases between the germline ends. In nucleotides, the CDR3 is TGTGCCAGCAGCTTTCAACAGGTTCTTTATGGCTACACCTTC. Translated, it gives CASSFQQVLYGYTF.

V and J are TRBV11-1 and TRBJ2-7; the D is unclear. Trimming took 3 bases from V and 0 from J, leaving 9 bases between them. Germline-derived CDR1 and CDR2 are SGHAT and FQDESV (reference sequence). CDR3 length: 14 amino acids. The CDR3 sequence: CASSFGYNSYEQYF. The CDR3, as DNA: TGTGCCAGCAGCTTCGGGTACAACTCCTACGAGCAGTACTTC. Full variable domain (outside the CDR3, taken from reference TRBV11-1 and TRBJ2-7): EAEVAQSPRYKITEKSQAVAFWCDPISGHATLYWYRQILGQGPELLVQFQDESVVDDSQLPKDRFSAERLKGVDSTLKIQPAELGDSAMYLCASSFGYNSYEQYFGPGTRLTVT.

The chain joins TRBV12-3 or TRBV12-4 to TRBJ2-7, with 9 nucleotides matching TRBD2. The V gene end was trimmed by 8 bases and the J gene end by 2 bases; junction bases not matched to a gene: 1. The length of the CDR3 is 12 residues. DNA of the CDR3: TGTGCCAGCGCGGGGGGGGCCTACGAGCAGTACTTC. Amino acid sequence: CASAGGAYEQYF.

The J gene is TRBJ2-7, the V gene TRBV7-9; 12 nucleotides align to TRBD2. V shed 5 bases and J 3 bases; nucleotides not matched to a gene: 2. The CDR3 spans 14 residues. Germline assignment: CDR1 SEHNR and CDR2 FQNEAQ (reference sequence). The CDR3, as DNA: TGTGCCAGCAGCCAGGGACTAGCGGGCTACGAGCAGTACTTC. Its protein product is CASSQGLAGYEQYF.

The rearrangement uses TRBV13 and TRBJ2-5; D unresolved. The germline V gene has CDR1 PRHDT and CDR2 FYEKMQ (reference sequence). This CDR3 comprises 16 residues. Trimming pared 4 bases from V and 4 bases from J, leaving 19 bases between. Here the CDR3 DNA reads TGTGCCAGCAGCTATACCTTTGGAGCTATTAGAGAGACCCAGTACTTC. This codes for CASSYTFGAIRETQYF.

This sequence joins TRBV15 and TRBJ1-2; D is undetermined. CDR3 size: 17 residues. The V end was cut by 0 bases, the J end by 9 bases, with 23 bases between. Germline assignment: CDR1 LNHNV and CDR2 YYDKDF (reference sequence). CDR3 DNA: TGTGCCACCAGCAGAGATCCCCCCCCCACGGGAAGGGAAAGCTACACCTTC. Amino acids: CATSRDPPPTGRESYTF.

The chain carries TRBV2 and TRBJ2-3; maybe TRBD2 (6 bases). The germline V gene encodes CDR1 SNHLY and CDR2 FYNNEI. CDR3 size: 14 residues. Between the trimmed V and J ends, which lost 6 bases and 4 bases, there was a span of 14 bases. The CDR3 loop is CASRPRLVADTQYF. As DNA, the CDR3 is TGTGCCAGCAGGCCACGACTAGTGGCAGATACGCAGTATTTT.